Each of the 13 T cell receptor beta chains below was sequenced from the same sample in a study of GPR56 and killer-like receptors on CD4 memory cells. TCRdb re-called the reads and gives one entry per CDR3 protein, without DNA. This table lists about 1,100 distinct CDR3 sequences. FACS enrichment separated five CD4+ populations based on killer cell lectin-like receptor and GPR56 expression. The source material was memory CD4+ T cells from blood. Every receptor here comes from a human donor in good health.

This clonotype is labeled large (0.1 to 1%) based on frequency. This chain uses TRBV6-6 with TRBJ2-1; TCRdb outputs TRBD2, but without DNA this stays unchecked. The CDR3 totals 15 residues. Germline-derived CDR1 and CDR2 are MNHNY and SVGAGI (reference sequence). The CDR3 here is CASSYSIISGYEQFF.

Here the CDR3 reads CASSGQGATEAFF. This rearrangement joins TRBV9 to TRBJ1-1; TCRdb outputs TRBD1, but without DNA this stays unchecked. From germline, CDR1 is SGDLS and CDR2 YYNGEE. CDR3 size: 13 residues.

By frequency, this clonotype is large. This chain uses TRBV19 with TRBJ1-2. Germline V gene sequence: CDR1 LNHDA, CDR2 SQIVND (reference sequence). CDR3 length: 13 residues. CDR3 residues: CASTQRANYGYTF.

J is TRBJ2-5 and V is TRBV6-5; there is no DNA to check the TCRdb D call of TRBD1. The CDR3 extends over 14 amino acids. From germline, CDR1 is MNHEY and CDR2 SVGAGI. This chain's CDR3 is CASSYWGGQETQYF.

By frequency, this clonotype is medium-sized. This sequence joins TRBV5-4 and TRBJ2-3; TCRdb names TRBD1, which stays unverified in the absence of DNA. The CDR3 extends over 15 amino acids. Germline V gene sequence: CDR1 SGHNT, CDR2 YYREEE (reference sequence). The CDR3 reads CASRDQRGSTDTQYF.

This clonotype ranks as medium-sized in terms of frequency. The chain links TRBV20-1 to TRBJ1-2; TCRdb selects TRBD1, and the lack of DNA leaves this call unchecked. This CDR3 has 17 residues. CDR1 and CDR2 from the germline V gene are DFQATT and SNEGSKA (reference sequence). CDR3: CSARDIPGSRGQGGYTF.

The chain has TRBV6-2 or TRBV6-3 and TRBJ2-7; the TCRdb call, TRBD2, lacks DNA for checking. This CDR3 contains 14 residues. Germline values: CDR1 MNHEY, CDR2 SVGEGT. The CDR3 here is CASTQAASSYEQYF.

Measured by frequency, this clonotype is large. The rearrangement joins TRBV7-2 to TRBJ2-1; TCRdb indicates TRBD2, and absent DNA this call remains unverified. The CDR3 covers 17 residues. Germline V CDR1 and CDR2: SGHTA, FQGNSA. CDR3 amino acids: CASSLVNPRILYNEQFF.

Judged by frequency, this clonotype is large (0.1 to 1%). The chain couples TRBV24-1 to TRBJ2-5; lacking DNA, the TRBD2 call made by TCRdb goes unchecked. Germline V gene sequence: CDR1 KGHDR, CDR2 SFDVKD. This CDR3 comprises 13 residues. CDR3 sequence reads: CATSVSGGETQYF.

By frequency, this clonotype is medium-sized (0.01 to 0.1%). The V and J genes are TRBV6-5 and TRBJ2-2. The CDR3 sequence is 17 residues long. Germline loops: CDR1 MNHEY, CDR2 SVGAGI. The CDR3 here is CASSYSVWTSRTGELFF.

CDR3 amino acids: CASSVGLTGALNTEAFF. The chain combines TRBV5-1 with TRBJ1-1; TCRdb designates TRBD1, a call that cannot be tested without DNA. From germline, CDR1 is SGHRS and CDR2 YFSETQ. The CDR3 runs 17 residues. The full variable domain, in which reference TRBV5-1 and TRBJ1-1 provide the parts outside the CDR3, is KAGVTQTPRYLIKTRGQQVTLSCSPISGHRSVSWYQQTPGQGLQFLFEYFSETQRNKGNFPGRFSGRQFSNSRSEMNVSTLELGDSALYLCASSVGLTGALNTEAFFGQGTRLTVV.

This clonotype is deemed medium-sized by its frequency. CDR3 amino acids: CSGRFRAMNTEAFF. The genes are TRBV29-1 and TRBJ1-1. CDR3 size: 14 residues. CDR1 SQVTM and CDR2 ANQGSEA come from the germline V gene.

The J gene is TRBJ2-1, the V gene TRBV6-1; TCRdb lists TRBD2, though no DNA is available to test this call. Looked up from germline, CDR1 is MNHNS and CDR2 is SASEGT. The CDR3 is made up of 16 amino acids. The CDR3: CASSELAGGPHNEQFF.